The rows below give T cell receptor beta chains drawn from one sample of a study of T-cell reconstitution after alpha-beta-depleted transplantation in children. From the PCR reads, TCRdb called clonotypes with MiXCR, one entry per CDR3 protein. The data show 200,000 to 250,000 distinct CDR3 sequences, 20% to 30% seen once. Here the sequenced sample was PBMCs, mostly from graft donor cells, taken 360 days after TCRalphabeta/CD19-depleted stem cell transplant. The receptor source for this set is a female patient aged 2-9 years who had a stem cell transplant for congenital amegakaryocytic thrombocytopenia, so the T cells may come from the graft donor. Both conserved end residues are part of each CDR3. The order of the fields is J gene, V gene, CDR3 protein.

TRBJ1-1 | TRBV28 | CASSLGQINTEAFF
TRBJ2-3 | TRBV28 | CASSSGSDTQYF
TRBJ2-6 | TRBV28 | CATEIQRDLGANVLTF
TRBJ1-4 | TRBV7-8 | CASSLEESNEKLFF
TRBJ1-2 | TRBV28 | CASSRYGYTF
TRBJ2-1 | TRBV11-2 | CASSKTGNEQFF
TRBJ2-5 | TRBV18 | CASGISGMETQYF
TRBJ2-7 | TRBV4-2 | CASSPGGHTSWGRRIYEQYF
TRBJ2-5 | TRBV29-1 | CSVENHGRGTGGAETQYF
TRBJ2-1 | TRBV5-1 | CASSFGGRASGEQFF
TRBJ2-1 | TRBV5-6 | CASSLWTNSYNEQFF
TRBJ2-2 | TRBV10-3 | CAISLQAGASNTGELFF
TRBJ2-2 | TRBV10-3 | CAISGLVPGELFF
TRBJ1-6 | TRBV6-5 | CASSLNRGSGSPLHF
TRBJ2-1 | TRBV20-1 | CSASAQGLAVSYNEQFF
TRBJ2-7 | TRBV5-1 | CASSKGQPSYEQYF
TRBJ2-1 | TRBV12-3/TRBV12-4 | CASSVPGTGVYNEQFF
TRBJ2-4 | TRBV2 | CASISGGPNIQYF
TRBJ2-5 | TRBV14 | CASSQLGETQYF
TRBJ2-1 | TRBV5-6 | CASSRRPGTAEQFF
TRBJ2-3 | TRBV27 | CASRRSRVGAPTDTQYF
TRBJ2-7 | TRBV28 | CASIGTGDSYEQYF
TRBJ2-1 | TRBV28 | CASRGNRDSYNEQFF
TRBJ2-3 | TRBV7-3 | CASSLTGGSYTQYF
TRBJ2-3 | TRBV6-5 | CASSYGTVADTQYF
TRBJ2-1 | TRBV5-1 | CASSLGQVSYNEQFF
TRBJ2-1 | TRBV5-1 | CASSLRPSGINEQFF
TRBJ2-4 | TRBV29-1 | CSVEGTTDIQYF
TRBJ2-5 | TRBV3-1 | CASSQEGRETQYF
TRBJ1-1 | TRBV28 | CASSFVLYYDDEAFF
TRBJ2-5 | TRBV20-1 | CSATPDGRTQYF
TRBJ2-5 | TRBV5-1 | CASSINRGRPSETQYF
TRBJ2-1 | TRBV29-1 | CSGEVGGNEQFF
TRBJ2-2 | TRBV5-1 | CASSSQGYGELFF
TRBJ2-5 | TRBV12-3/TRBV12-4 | CASRLGAHQETQYF
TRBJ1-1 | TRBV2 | CASSARSTNTEAFF
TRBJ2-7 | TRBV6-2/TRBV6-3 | CASTRDTISYEQYF
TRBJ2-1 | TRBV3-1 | CASSLQGGSGQNLLSSYNEQFF
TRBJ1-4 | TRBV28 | CASSLFYRAGIATNEKLFF
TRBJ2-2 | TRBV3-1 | CASSNTGGQGSTGELFF
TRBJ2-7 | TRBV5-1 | CASSFTGLGEQYF
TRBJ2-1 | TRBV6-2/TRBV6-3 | CASSKLPTQGYNEQFF
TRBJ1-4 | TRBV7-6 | CASSFGQSNEKLFF
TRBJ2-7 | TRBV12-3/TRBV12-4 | CASSSRDRVDYEQYF
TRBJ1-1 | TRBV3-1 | CASSADRATEAFF
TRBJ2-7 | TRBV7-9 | CASSLAGREYEQYF
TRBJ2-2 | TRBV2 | CASSRGAGMTGELFF
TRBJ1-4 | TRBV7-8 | CASSLAVWEYEKLFF
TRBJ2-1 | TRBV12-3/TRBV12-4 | CASSIDRGTYNEQFF
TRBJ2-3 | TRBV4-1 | CASSHPGGADTDTQYF
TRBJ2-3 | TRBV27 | CASSYAGGADTQYF
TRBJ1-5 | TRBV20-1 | CSARDRANQPQHF
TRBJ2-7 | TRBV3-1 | CASSRPGQPYEQYF
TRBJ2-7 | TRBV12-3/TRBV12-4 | CASSLGVSEQYF
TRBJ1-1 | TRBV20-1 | CSARVWGKGGRSEAFF